These T cell receptor beta chains were read from a single sample in a study of technical replicates of blood from several donors. Produced via immunoSEQ multiplex PCR; TCRdb's table is partial and in-frame only. The sample consists of over 70,000 clones, over 85% of them appearing once. The source material was T cells isolated from PBMCs. The source of these receptors is a human donor in good health. Each CDR3 is given with its conserved first and last residue. A D gene is named only where the DNA matches it firmly. Clone size is stated in some rows and not others, as once, few, many or a class when expanded.

D gene: TRBD1
V gene: TRBV9
clone size: NA
J gene: TRBJ1-1
CDR3 protein: CASRGTGASEAFF
CDR3 DNA: TGTGCCAGCAGGGGGACAGGAGCGAGTGAAGCTTTCTTT

D gene: NA
V gene: TRBV5-1
clone size: NA
J gene: TRBJ2-7
CDR3 protein: CASSVAARDEQYF
CDR3 DNA: TGCGCCAGCAGTGTAGCGGCGAGAGACGAGCAGTACTTC

D gene: TRBD2
V gene: TRBV19
clone size: NA
J gene: TRBJ2-1
CDR3 protein: CASSNLAGGPWNEQFF
CDR3 DNA: TGTGCCAGTAGTAACCTAGCGGGAGGTCCTTGGAATGAGCAGTTCTTC

D gene: TRBD1
V gene: TRBV9
clone size: NA
J gene: TRBJ2-1
CDR3 protein: CASSESGGAHNEQFF
CDR3 DNA: TGTGCCAGCAGCGAGTCAGGGGGCGCTCACAATGAGCAGTTCTTC

D gene: TRBD1
V gene: TRBV14
clone size: NA
J gene: TRBJ2-3
CDR3 protein: CASSRQGWTDTQYF
CDR3 DNA: TGTGCCAGCAGCCGACAGGGGTGGACAGATACGCAGTATTTT

D gene: NA
V gene: TRBV5-5
clone size: NA
J gene: TRBJ2-2
CDR3 protein: CASSLVIAGGELFF
CDR3 DNA: TGTGCCAGCAGCTTGGTAATAGCTGGCGGGGAGCTGTTTTTT

D gene: TRBD1
V gene: TRBV11-3
clone size: NA
J gene: TRBJ1-1
CDR3 protein: CASASRGPEAFF
CDR3 DNA: TGTGCCAGCGCCTCCAGGGGGCCTGAAGCTTTCTTT

D gene: TRBD1
V gene: TRBV5-1
clone size: NA
J gene: TRBJ1-2
CDR3 protein: CASSLDRVSYGYTF
CDR3 DNA: TGCGCCAGCAGCCTCGACAGGGTATCCTATGGCTACACCTTC

D gene: NA
V gene: TRBV7-2
clone size: NA
J gene: TRBJ2-7
CDR3 protein: CASSPGQPYEQYF
CDR3 DNA: TGTGCCAGCAGCCCCGGACAGCCCTACGAGCAGTACTTC

D gene: NA
V gene: TRBV2
clone size: NA
J gene: TRBJ2-7
CDR3 protein: CASISRGSYEQYF
CDR3 DNA: TGTGCCAGCATATCCAGGGGCTCCTACGAGCAGTACTTC

D gene: TRBD1
V gene: TRBV19
clone size: NA
J gene: TRBJ2-7
CDR3 protein: CASSPLRTGDPYEQYF
CDR3 DNA: TGTGCCAGTAGTCCACTTAGGACAGGGGACCCCTACGAGCAGTACTTC

D gene: TRBD1
V gene: TRBV5-1
clone size: NA
J gene: TRBJ2-6
CDR3 protein: CASSLGTGGGGANVLTF
CDR3 DNA: TGCGCCAGCAGCTTGGGTACAGGGGGCGGAGGGGCCAACGTCCTGACTTTC

D gene: NA
V gene: TRBV9
clone size: NA
J gene: TRBJ1-1
CDR3 protein: CASSVAGTEAFF
CDR3 DNA: TGTGCCAGCAGCGTTGCCGGTACTGAAGCTTTCTTT

D gene: NA
V gene: TRBV30
clone size: NA
J gene: TRBJ2-3
CDR3 protein: CAWSQGRDTQYF
CDR3 DNA: TGTGCCTGGAGTCAGGGAAGAGATACGCAGTATTTT

D gene: TRBD2
V gene: TRBV2
clone size: NA
J gene: TRBJ2-1
CDR3 protein: CASTRSSGLYNEQFF
CDR3 DNA: TGTGCCAGCACCCGCTCTAGCGGGTTGTACAATGAGCAGTTCTTC

D gene: TRBD1
V gene: TRBV27
clone size: NA
J gene: TRBJ1-2
CDR3 protein: CASGRDSFYGYTF
CDR3 DNA: TGTGCCAGCGGAAGGGACAGCTTTTATGGCTACACCTTC

D gene: TRBD1
V gene: TRBV7-2
clone size: NA
J gene: TRBJ1-5
CDR3 protein: CASGTGRNQPQHF
CDR3 DNA: TGTGCCAGCGGGACAGGCAGAAATCAGCCCCAGCATTTT

D gene: TRBD2
V gene: TRBV2
clone size: once
J gene: TRBJ2-7
CDR3 protein: CASSGHRTSGRAYEQYF
CDR3 DNA: TGTGCCAGCAGTGGCCATCGGACTAGCGGGAGGGCCTACGAGCAGTACTTC

D gene: NA
V gene: TRBV30
clone size: NA
J gene: TRBJ1-1
CDR3 protein: CAWSLGVGNTEAFF
CDR3 DNA: TGTGCCTGGAGTCTTGGAGTCGGGAACACTGAAGCTTTCTTT

D gene: NA
V gene: TRBV7-8
clone size: NA
J gene: TRBJ2-7
CDR3 protein: CASSLIWAWYEQYF
CDR3 DNA: TGTGCCAGCAGCTTAATCTGGGCATGGTACGAGCAGTACTTC

D gene: NA
V gene: TRBV5-1
clone size: once
J gene: TRBJ2-3
CDR3 protein: CASGGGDTDTQYF
CDR3 DNA: TGCGCCAGCGGTGGCGGGGACACAGATACGCAGTATTTT

D gene: NA
V gene: TRBV9
clone size: NA
J gene: TRBJ2-3
CDR3 protein: CASSVSSTDTQYF
CDR3 DNA: TGTGCCAGCAGCGTTAGCAGCACAGATACGCAGTATTTT

D gene: NA
V gene: TRBV19
clone size: NA
J gene: TRBJ2-2
CDR3 protein: CASTPLRTGELFF
CDR3 DNA: TGTGCCAGTACTCCTCTTAGAACCGGGGAGCTGTTTTTT

D gene: NA
V gene: TRBV29-1
clone size: NA
J gene: TRBJ1-2
CDR3 protein: CSVGSGNYGYTF
CDR3 DNA: TGCAGCGTTGGTTCAGGAAACTATGGCTACACCTTC

D gene: TRBD1
V gene: TRBV10-3
clone size: NA
J gene: TRBJ2-1
CDR3 protein: CAISESLNGQGGNNEQFF
CDR3 DNA: TGTGCCATCAGTGAATCACTCAACGGACAGGGGGGAAACAATGAGCAGTTCTTC

D gene: NA
V gene: TRBV2
clone size: NA
J gene: TRBJ2-7
CDR3 protein: CASSDLRTYEQYF
CDR3 DNA: TGTGCCAGCAGTGACCTCAGGACCTACGAGCAGTACTTC

D gene: TRBD1
V gene: TRBV7-9
clone size: NA
J gene: TRBJ1-1
CDR3 protein: CASAQGGLNTEAFF
CDR3 DNA: TGTGCCAGCGCCCAAGGGGGCTTGAACACTGAAGCTTTCTTT

D gene: TRBD2
V gene: TRBV9
clone size: NA
J gene: TRBJ2-3
CDR3 protein: CASSKGLAVPSTDTQYF
CDR3 DNA: TGTGCCAGCAGCAAGGGACTAGCGGTACCTAGCACAGATACGCAGTATTTT

D gene: TRBD1
V gene: TRBV7-2
clone size: NA
J gene: TRBJ1-2
CDR3 protein: CASSLDPWTGPLWYGYTF
CDR3 DNA: TGTGCCAGCAGCTTAGACCCTTGGACAGGGCCGCTATGGTATGGCTACACCTTC

D gene: NA
V gene: TRBV6-1
clone size: NA
J gene: TRBJ1-2
CDR3 protein: CASSEDRANYGYTF
CDR3 DNA: TGTGCCAGCAGTGAAGATCGGGCTAACTATGGCTACACCTTC

D gene: NA
V gene: TRBV7-6
clone size: NA
J gene: TRBJ2-2
CDR3 protein: CASSFEGYDTGELFF
CDR3 DNA: TGTGCCAGCAGCTTTGAGGGATACGACACCGGGGAGCTGTTTTTT

D gene: NA
V gene: TRBV10-3
clone size: NA
J gene: TRBJ2-5
CDR3 protein: CAISESSLLAQETQYF
CDR3 DNA: TGTGCCATCAGTGAGTCGAGTTTGCTAGCCCAAGAGACCCAGTACTTC

D gene: TRBD2
V gene: TRBV28
clone size: NA
J gene: TRBJ2-1
CDR3 protein: CASSLTSGSYNEQFF
CDR3 DNA: TGTGCCAGCAGTCTTACTAGCGGGAGCTACAATGAGCAGTTCTTC

D gene: NA
V gene: TRBV21-1
clone size: NA
J gene: TRBJ2-7
CDR3 protein: CASSREIGTGAAKALYYEQYF
CDR3 DNA: TGTGCCAGCAGTAGAGAAATTGGGACAGGGGCAGCGAAAGCCCTCTATTACGAGCAGTACTTC

D gene: NA
V gene: TRBV19
clone size: NA
J gene: TRBJ2-7
CDR3 protein: CASSIEATGLGYEQYF
CDR3 DNA: TGTGCCAGTAGTATAGAGGCGACAGGTCTTGGGTACGAGCAGTACTTC

D gene: TRBD1
V gene: TRBV7-3
clone size: NA
J gene: TRBJ1-2
CDR3 protein: CASSFSMTGPSDRDGYTF
CDR3 DNA: TGTGCCAGCAGCTTTAGTATGACAGGCCCGTCGGACAGGGATGGCTACACCTTC

D gene: TRBD2
V gene: TRBV13
clone size: once
J gene: TRBJ2-1
CDR3 protein: CASSLASGAYNEQFF
CDR3 DNA: TGTGCCAGCAGCTTAGCTAGCGGGGCTTACAATGAGCAGTTCTTC

D gene: TRBD1
V gene: TRBV6-1
clone size: NA
J gene: TRBJ2-1
CDR3 protein: CASLGGPEQFF
CDR3 DNA: TGTGCCAGTCTAGGGGGCCCGGAGCAGTTCTTC

D gene: TRBD1
V gene: TRBV7-2
clone size: few
J gene: TRBJ1-1
CDR3 protein: CASSATGGRTEAFF
CDR3 DNA: TGTGCCAGCAGCGCAACAGGGGGAAGAACTGAAGCTTTCTTT

D gene: NA
V gene: TRBV13
clone size: NA
J gene: TRBJ2-3
CDR3 protein: CASSSTSTDTQYF
CDR3 DNA: TGTGCCAGCAGCTCTACCAGCACAGATACGCAGTATTTT

D gene: TRBD1
V gene: TRBV28
clone size: once
J gene: TRBJ1-2
CDR3 protein: CASSLTGGVNYGYTF
CDR3 DNA: TGTGCCAGCAGTTTAACAGGGGGCGTAAACTATGGCTACACCTTC

D gene: NA
V gene: TRBV5-4
clone size: NA
J gene: TRBJ2-5
CDR3 protein: CASSSTQGKDAQYF
CDR3 DNA: TGTGCCAGCAGCTCTACACAGGGTAAGGACGCCCAGTACTTC

D gene: TRBD1
V gene: TRBV19
clone size: NA
J gene: TRBJ1-5
CDR3 protein: CASTPVGTGLGQPQHF
CDR3 DNA: TGTGCCAGTACTCCCGTCGGGACAGGTCTTGGTCAGCCCCAGCATTTT

D gene: NA
V gene: TRBV19
clone size: NA
J gene: TRBJ2-7
CDR3 protein: CASRLQGSSYEQYF
CDR3 DNA: TGTGCCAGTAGGCTTCAGGGTAGCTCCTACGAGCAGTACTTC

D gene: NA
V gene: TRBV7-3
clone size: NA
J gene: TRBJ2-7
CDR3 protein: CASSLTEGGSYEQYF
CDR3 DNA: TGTGCCAGCAGCTTAACGGAGGGAGGATCCTACGAGCAGTACTTC

D gene: NA
V gene: TRBV7-9
clone size: NA
J gene: TRBJ2-2
CDR3 protein: CASSLSDSGTGELFF
CDR3 DNA: TGTGCCAGCAGCTTATCGGACAGCGGCACCGGGGAGCTGTTTTTT

D gene: NA
V gene: TRBV29-1
clone size: NA
J gene: TRBJ2-7
CDR3 protein: CSVVSGNSYEQYF
CDR3 DNA: TGCAGCGTTGTGTCAGGAAATTCCTACGAGCAGTACTTC

D gene: TRBD2
V gene: TRBV30
clone size: NA
J gene: TRBJ2-7
CDR3 protein: CAWGTSYYEQYF
CDR3 DNA: TGTGCCTGGGGGACTAGCTATTACGAGCAGTACTTC

D gene: NA
V gene: TRBV11-2
clone size: NA
J gene: TRBJ2-7
CDR3 protein: CASSPAGGYEQYF
CDR3 DNA: TGTGCCAGCAGCCCTGCTGGGGGGTACGAGCAGTACTTC

D gene: NA
V gene: TRBV28
clone size: NA
J gene: TRBJ1-5
CDR3 protein: CASSAGSFGQPQHF
CDR3 DNA: TGTGCCAGCAGTGCAGGGTCGTTCGGTCAGCCCCAGCATTTT

D gene: TRBD1
V gene: TRBV19
clone size: NA
J gene: TRBJ1-5
CDR3 protein: CASSIVQGASNQPQHF
CDR3 DNA: TGTGCCAGTAGTATAGTGCAGGGGGCTAGCAATCAGCCCCAGCATTTT

D gene: TRBD2
V gene: TRBV9
clone size: NA
J gene: TRBJ2-7
CDR3 protein: CASSAWGGPSYEQYF
CDR3 DNA: TGTGCCAGCAGCGCCTGGGGAGGGCCATCCTACGAGCAGTACTTC

D gene: NA
V gene: TRBV18
clone size: NA
J gene: TRBJ2-7
CDR3 protein: CASSPLLYEQYF
CDR3 DNA: TGTGCCAGCTCACCATTACTGTACGAGCAGTACTTC

D gene: NA
V gene: TRBV4-2
clone size: NA
J gene: TRBJ2-1
CDR3 protein: CASSQGLGSGNEQFF
CDR3 DNA: TGTGCCAGCAGCCAAGGCTTAGGGAGTGGCAATGAGCAGTTCTTC

D gene: TRBD1
V gene: TRBV6-5
clone size: NA
J gene: TRBJ1-1
CDR3 protein: CASSKTGQGRAEAFF
CDR3 DNA: TGTGCCAGCAGCAAAACTGGACAGGGGCGCGCTGAAGCTTTCTTT

D gene: TRBD1
V gene: TRBV2
clone size: NA
J gene: TRBJ1-5
CDR3 protein: CATEDRGLNQPQHF
CDR3 DNA: TGTGCCACCGAGGACAGGGGGCTTAATCAGCCCCAGCATTTT

D gene: NA
V gene: TRBV5-4
clone size: NA
J gene: TRBJ1-4
CDR3 protein: CASSLGGDGEKLFF
CDR3 DNA: TGTGCCAGCAGCTTAGGAGGAGACGGAGAAAAACTGTTTTTT